These 16 T cell receptor beta chains came from one sample sequenced in a study of cytomegalovirus exposure and HLA in healthy donors. Both 60 Vbeta primers and 13 Jbeta primers went into the PCR. Assay: immunoSEQ multiplex PCR; the TCRdb copy retains only in-frame clones and omits some. The sample shows about 120,000 clones, around 86% of them seen only once. The sample was PBMCs. These receptors all stem from a man between 25 and 39 years old in good health and CMV-seronegative.

This chain connects TRBV19 to TRBJ1-1; 10 nucleotides match TRBD1. V gave up 8 bases and J gave up 0 bases; unmatched junction bases: 6. This CDR3 contains 15 residues. The germline V gene encodes CDR1 LNHDA and CDR2 SQIVND (reference sequence). The CDR3 protein is CASELGQGLNTEAFF. CDR3 bases: TGTGCCAGTGAATTGGGACAGGGGTTGAACACTGAAGCTTTCTTT.

The gene calls are TRBV30 and TRBJ1-4, with D tentatively TRBD1 (5 bases). Trimming shortened V by 2 bases and J by 8 bases, and 18 bases separated the two germline ends. Germline V lookup: CDR1 GTSNPN, CDR2 SVGIG (reference sequence). The length of the CDR3 is 15 residues. Here the CDR3 reads CAWSLPGRRGEKLFF. The DNA of the CDR3 is TGTGCCTGGAGTCTACCGGGACGTCGGGGGGAAAAACTGTTTTTT.

The chain has TRBV13 and TRBJ1-4; 9 bases align to TRBD1. Per the germline V gene, CDR1 is PRHDT and CDR2 is FYEKMQ (reference sequence). The CDR3 loop spans 15 amino acids. V dropped 4 bases and J dropped 7; count of bases not matched to a gene: 7. The CDR3 DNA follows: TGTGCCAGCAGCTGGAGGACAGGGGATGGTGAAAAACTGTTTTTT. This codes for CASSWRTGDGEKLFF.

The chain has TRBV18 and TRBJ2-1; possible D gene TRBD2, 5 bases. CDR3 length: 14 amino acids. Germline CDR1 KGHSH, CDR2 LQKENI. The V end lost 0 bases, the J end lost 6 bases, and 9 bases lay between the germline ends. CDR3 DNA sequence: TGTGCCAGCTCACCACCTGAGGGTCGCAATGAGCAGTTCTTC. Translated: CASSPPEGRNEQFF.

This clone has more than one count but fewer than ten. The DNA of the CDR3 is TGTGCCAGCAGCCCCGAGGACAGCTACGAGCAGTACTTC. Amino acid sequence: CASSPEDSYEQYF. V is TRBV7-8 and J is TRBJ2-7, with TRBD1 as a possible D gene (6 bases). With 5 bases removed from V and 3 bases from J, the gap between germline ends came to 11 bases. The CDR3 extends over 13 amino acids. Germline CDR1 is SGHVS and CDR2 is FQNEAQ.

This clone appeared a single time. The genes are TRBV4-3 and TRBJ2-3, with 8 bases identical to TRBD1. The germline gives CDR1 LGHNA, CDR2 YSLEER. Trimming cost V 0 bases and J 4 bases; bases outside gene matches: 3. CDR3 length: 15 residues. The CDR3 is CASSQDRGRADTQYF. The CDR3 bases are TGCGCCAGCAGCCAAGACAGGGGGCGCGCAGATACGCAGTATTTT.

The chain uses TRBV6-1 and TRBJ1-5, with D tentatively TRBD1 (6 bases). Looked up from germline, CDR1 is MNHNS and CDR2 is SASEGT. V was trimmed by 6 bases and J by 6 bases, leaving 15 bases between them. There are 14 residues in the CDR3. The CDR3 DNA follows: TGTGCCAGCAGAGAACAGGGAAGGAGTCAGCCCCAGCATTTT. Its protein product is CASREQGRSQPQHF.

The V call is TRBV2, the J call TRBJ1-1; D may be TRBD1 (5 bases). Germline lookup yields CDR1 SNHLY and CDR2 FYNNEI. This CDR3 contains 14 residues. The V end was cut by 4 bases, the J end by 4 bases, with 13 bases between. CDR3 sequence reads: CASSVQRGGTEAFF. CDR3 DNA: TGTGCCAGCAGTGTACAACGCGGGGGCACTGAAGCTTTCTTT.

CDR3 region: CASSSFRVQNTGELFF. As DNA, the CDR3 is TGTGCCAGCAGCTCGTTCAGGGTCCAGAACACCGGGGAGCTGTTTTTT. The chain couples TRBV7-9 to TRBJ2-2; D might be TRBD1 (5 bases). In germline, CDR1 is SEHNR, CDR2 FQNEAQ (reference sequence). The CDR3 length is 16 residues. V gave up 4 bases and J gave up 1 base, with 13 bases separating them.

This chain connects TRBV19 to TRBJ2-2; 10 bases are a match to TRBD1. CDR3 size: 20 residues. The germline V gene encodes CDR1 LNHDA and CDR2 SQIVND (reference sequence). V was pared by 2 bases and J by 1 base, with 13 bases of the junction left unmatched. The DNA for the CDR3 is TGTGCCAGTAGTATACCAGTCGCAGACAGGGGGCTTGTGAACACCGGGGAGCTGTTTTTT. This gives the protein CASSIPVADRGLVNTGELFF.

V usage is TRBV6-4 and J usage is TRBJ2-1, with TRBD2 identical over 12 bases. Germline V gives CDR1 MRHNA, CDR2 SNTAGT. With 10 bases clipped from V and 6 bases from J, the junction kept 10 bases outside the gene matches. CDR3 length: 15 amino acids. CDR3 nucleotides: TGTGCCACTACGCGACTAGCGGGGGAGGGCAATGAGCAGTTCTTC. Its translation is CATTRLAGEGNEQFF.

V usage is TRBV27 and J usage is TRBJ1-5; 8 nucleotides align to TRBD1. Germline V gene data show CDR1 as MNHEY and CDR2 as SMNVEV (reference sequence). The length of the CDR3 is 15 residues. Germline trimming cut 7 bases from V and 2 bases from J; bases unmatched to any gene: 7. CDR3 sequence reads: CASKPQGGRNQPQHF. In DNA form, the CDR3 reads TGTGCCAGCAAACCACAGGGGGGGCGCAATCAGCCCCAGCATTTT.

The chain combines TRBV30 with TRBJ2-2, with 11 bases identical to TRBD2. The germline V gene encodes CDR1 GTSNPN and CDR2 SVGIG (reference sequence). This CDR3 comprises 17 residues. V lost 1 base, J lost 4 bases, and 8 bases stayed unmatched. CDR3 sequence reads: CAWSATSGGRFTGELFF. CDR3 coding DNA: TGTGCCTGGAGTGCTACTAGCGGGGGTAGATTCACCGGGGAGCTGTTTTTT.

This chain uses TRBV18 with TRBJ2-5, with 10 bases matching TRBD1. This CDR3 region has 15 residues. Germline CDR1 is KGHSH and CDR2 is LQKENI. The V gene end was trimmed by 5 bases and the J gene end by 3 bases; junction bases not matched to a gene: 6. The CDR3 nucleotides read TGTGCCAGCTCATCGCCGACAGGGGGCGAAGAGACCCAGTACTTC. Its translation: CASSSPTGGEETQYF.

This clone showed up just once. The chain joins TRBV5-4 to TRBJ2-3; the match to TRBD1 covers 10 bases. J was trimmed by 2 bases and V by 4 bases; bases with no gene match: 10. Germline V gene lookup returns CDR1 SGHNT and CDR2 YYREEE (reference sequence). The CDR3 has 17 amino acids. The CDR3 nucleotides are TGTGCCAGCAGCCAGGGACAGGGGTTCCAGGTCACAGATACGCAGTATTTT. It translates to CASSQGQGFQVTDTQYF. Complete variable domain (other parts from reference TRBV5-4 and TRBJ2-3): ETGVTQSPTHLIKTRGQQVTLRCSSQSGHNTVSWYQQALGQGPQFIFQYYREEENGRGNFPPRFSGLQFPNYSSELNVNALELDDSALYLCASSQGQGFQVTDTQYFGPGTRLTVL.

The CDR3 is CAIGLAGGYQETQYF. CDR3 bases: TGTGCCATCGGACTAGCGGGGGGGTACCAAGAGACCCAGTACTTC. The rearrangement uses TRBV10-3 and TRBJ2-5; TRBD2 agrees at 15 bases. CDR1 and CDR2 from the germline V gene are ENHRY and SYGVKD. The CDR3 contains 15 residues. J was trimmed by 0 bases and V by 8 bases; bases with no gene match: 1.